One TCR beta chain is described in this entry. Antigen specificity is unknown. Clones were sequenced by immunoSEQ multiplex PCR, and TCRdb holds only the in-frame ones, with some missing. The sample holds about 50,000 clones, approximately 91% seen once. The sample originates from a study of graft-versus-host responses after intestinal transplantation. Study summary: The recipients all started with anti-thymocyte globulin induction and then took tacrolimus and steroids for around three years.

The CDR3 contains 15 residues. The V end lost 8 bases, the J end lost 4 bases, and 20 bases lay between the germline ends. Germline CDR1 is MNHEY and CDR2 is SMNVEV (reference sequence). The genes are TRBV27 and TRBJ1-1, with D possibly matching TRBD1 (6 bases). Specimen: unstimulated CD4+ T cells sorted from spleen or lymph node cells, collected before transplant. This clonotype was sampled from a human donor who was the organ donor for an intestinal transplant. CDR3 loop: CASASDRAMSTEAFF. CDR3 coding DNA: TGTGCCAGCGCGTCGGACAGAGCAATGAGCACTGAAGCTTTCTTT.